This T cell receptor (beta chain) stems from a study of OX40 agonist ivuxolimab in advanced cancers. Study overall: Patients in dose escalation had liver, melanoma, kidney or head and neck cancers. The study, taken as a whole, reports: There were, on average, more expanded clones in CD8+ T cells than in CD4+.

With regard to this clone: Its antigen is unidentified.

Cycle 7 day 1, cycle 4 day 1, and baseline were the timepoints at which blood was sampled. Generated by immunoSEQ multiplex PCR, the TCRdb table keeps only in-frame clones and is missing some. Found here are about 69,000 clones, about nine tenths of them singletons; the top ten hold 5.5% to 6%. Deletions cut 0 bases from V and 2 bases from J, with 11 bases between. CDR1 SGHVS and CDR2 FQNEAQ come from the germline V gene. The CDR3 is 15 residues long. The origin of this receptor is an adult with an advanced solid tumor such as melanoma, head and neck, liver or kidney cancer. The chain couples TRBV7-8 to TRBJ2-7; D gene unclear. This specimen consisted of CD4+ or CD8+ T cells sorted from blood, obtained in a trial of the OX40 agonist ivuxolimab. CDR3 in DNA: TGTGCCAGCAGCTTAGCTGAGGAACCGACCTACGAGCAGTACTTC. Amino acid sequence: CASSLAEEPTYEQYF. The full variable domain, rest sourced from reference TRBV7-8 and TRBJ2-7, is GAGVSQSPRYKVAKRGQDVALRCDPISGHVSLFWYQQALGQGPEFLTYFQNEAQLDKSGLPSDRFFAERPEGSVSTLKIQRTQQEDSAVYLCASSLAEEPTYEQYFGPGTRLTVT.